This TCR beta chain was found in a study of long-term antiretroviral therapy in people with HIV. immunoSEQ v3.0 was run at survey level. This table comes from immunoSEQ multiplex PCR, and its TCRdb copy is limited to in-frame clones, with some not included. Of 15,000 to 20,000 clones in the sample, just over 75% are singletons; the top ten hold roughly 14%. Per donor, at least one pre-ART and at least two post-ART PBMC samples were obtained. Sequencing was performed on unsorted PBMCs, taken 0.5 years before starting antiretroviral therapy. The TCR sequence derives from a woman in her fifties or sixties with HIV.

This CDR3 is CASGLVRGQGYEQYF. CDR3 bases: TGTGCTAGTGGTTTGGTACGGGGACAGGGCTACGAGCAGTACTTC. This chain links TRBV12-5 with TRBJ2-7, with 9 bases aligning to TRBD1. The germline CDR1 and CDR2 sequences are LGHNT and FRNRAP. The CDR3 is made up of 15 amino acids. V shed 0 bases, J shed 3 bases, and the junction held 3 bases outside the gene matches. Looking up the rest from reference TRBV12-5 and TRBJ2-7 gives the full variable domain: DARVTQTPRHKVTEMGQEVTMRCQPILGHNTVFWYRQTMMQGLELLAYFRNRAPLDDSGMPKDRFSAEMPDATLATLKIQPSEPRDSAVYFCASGLVRGQGYEQYFGPGTRLTVT.